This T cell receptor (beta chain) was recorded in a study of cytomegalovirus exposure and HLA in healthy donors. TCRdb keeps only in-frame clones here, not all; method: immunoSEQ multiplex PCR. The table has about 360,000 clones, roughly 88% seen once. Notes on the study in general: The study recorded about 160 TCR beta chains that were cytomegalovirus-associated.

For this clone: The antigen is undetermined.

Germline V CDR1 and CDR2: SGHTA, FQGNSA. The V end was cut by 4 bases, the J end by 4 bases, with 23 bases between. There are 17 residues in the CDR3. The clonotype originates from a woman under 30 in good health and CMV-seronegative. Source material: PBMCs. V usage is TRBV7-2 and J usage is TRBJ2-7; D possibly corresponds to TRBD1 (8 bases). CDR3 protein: CASSSYKTGEGGYEQYF. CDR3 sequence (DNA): TGTGCCAGCAGCTCATACAAGACAGGGGAGGGGGGTTACGAGCAGTACTTC. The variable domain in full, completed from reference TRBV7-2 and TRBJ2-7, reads GAGVSQSPSNKVTEKGKDVELRCDPISGHTALYWYRQSLGQGLEFLIYFQGNSAPDKSGLPSDRFSAERTGGSVSTLTIQRTQQEDSAVYLCASSSYKTGEGGYEQYFGPGTRLTVT.